These 16 T cell receptor beta chains originate from one sample sequenced in a study of graft-versus-host responses after intestinal transplantation (dated by TCRdb to the early 2020s). The antigens for these receptors are not known. Libraries were built with the immunoSEQ multiplex PCR assay. In its TCRdb copy, this immuneACCESS table keeps in-frame sequences only and misses some clones. Where compared with another copy, unresolved V genes explain less than half of these, and the others have no known cause. Present in this sample are 85,000 to 95,000 clones, 85% to 95% of which were seen just once. Of the sample, about 2% falls within the top ten clones. The time point tag for this specimen amounts to: cells obtained before transplantation from donor or recipient. The source was unstimulated CD8+ T cells sorted from spleen or lymph node cells, collected before intestinal transplant. The source is a human donor who received an intestinal transplant.

CDR3 in amino acids: CASSPWTGGDNEQFF. CDR3 DNA sequence: TGTGCCAGCAGCCCCTGGACAGGGGGAGACAATGAGCAGTTCTTC. The rearrangement uses TRBV11-2 and TRBJ2-1; TRBD1 matches at 10 bases. The V gene's germline CDR1 is SGHAT and CDR2 FQNNGV. The CDR3 sequence is 15 residues long. V trimming: 5 bases; J trimming: 5 bases; junction bases outside the gene matches: 6. Variable domain in full (rest from reference TRBV11-2 and TRBJ2-1): EAGVAQSPRYKIIEKRQSVAFWCNPISGHATLYWYQQILGQGPKLLIQFQNNGVVDDSQLPKDRFSAERLKGVDSTLKIQPAKLEDSAVYLCASSPWTGGDNEQFFGPGTRLTVL.

The rearrangement links TRBV27 to TRBJ2-7; 7 bases line up with TRBD1. After removal of 4 bases from V and 5 bases from J, the junction contained 2 bases not matched to a gene. Germline CDR1 is MNHEY and CDR2 is SMNVEV (reference sequence). The CDR3 extends over 12 amino acids. The CDR3 sequence: CASSSQGHEQYF. The CDR3 DNA reads TGTGCCAGCAGTTCACAGGGGCACGAGCAGTACTTC.

The V and J genes are TRBV27 and TRBJ2-7; 8 nucleotides match TRBD1. Germline V gene sequence: CDR1 MNHEY, CDR2 SMNVEV (reference sequence). The ends lost 5 bases at V and 3 bases at J; junction bases unmatched: 6. This CDR3 has 14 amino acids. For the CDR3, the DNA is TGTGCCAGCAGTATGGACAGGGTAAACTACGAGCAGTACTTC. As protein: CASSMDRVNYEQYF.

This sequence joins TRBV7-2 and TRBJ2-5; D unclear. Germline values: CDR1 SGHTA, CDR2 FQGNSA. This CDR3 comprises 12 residues. The germline V and J ends were trimmed by 4 bases and 3 bases, with 6 bases remaining between them. Here the CDR3 DNA reads TGTGCCAGCAGCTATATTAAAGAGACCCAGTACTTC. Translated, it gives CASSYIKETQYF.

The gene calls are TRBV29-1 and TRBJ2-1, with a weak D call TRBD1 (5 bases). Trimming removed 1 base at V and 6 bases at J, with 16 bases between. Germline V gene sequence: CDR1 SQVTM, CDR2 ANQGSEA. The length of the CDR3 is 15 residues. The CDR3 here is CSVEGTHAHGNEQFF. As DNA, the CDR3 is TGCAGCGTTGAAGGGACACACGCACATGGCAATGAGCAGTTCTTC.

This chain connects TRBV19 to TRBJ2-1; D perhaps matches TRBD1 (5 bases). Germline V gene lookup returns CDR1 LNHDA and CDR2 SQIVND (reference sequence). CDR3 size: 13 residues. The germline V and J ends were trimmed by 8 bases and 0 bases, with 8 bases remaining between them. The CDR3 loop is CASQTGSYNEQFF. The CDR3 nucleotides are TGTGCCAGTCAAACAGGCTCCTACAATGAGCAGTTCTTC. The whole variable domain, remainder taken from reference TRBV19 and TRBJ2-1, is DGGITQSPKYLFRKEGQNVTLSCEQNLNHDAMYWYRQDPGQGLRLIYYSQIVNDFQKGDIAEGYSVSREKKESFPLTVTSAQKNPTAFYLCASQTGSYNEQFFGPGTRLTVL.

This rearrangement joins TRBV27 to TRBJ2-5, with D possibly TRBD1 on 7 matching bases. Per the germline V gene, CDR1 is MNHEY and CDR2 is SMNVEV (reference sequence). V gave up 6 bases and J gave up 3 bases, with 14 bases separating them. The CDR3 extends over 14 amino acids. DNA of the CDR3: TGTGCCAGCAGAGGAGGGGGCCCTAAAGAGACCCAGTACTTC. Amino acids: CASRGGGPKETQYF.

The chain carries TRBV11-2 and TRBJ2-5; 10 nucleotides agree with TRBD1. The J call could be wrong; TRBJ2-7 is a better fit for the DNA end. The germline gives CDR1 SGHAT, CDR2 FQNNGV. This CDR3 region has 15 residues. The CDR3 is CASSFGTGANYEQYF. The CDR3 nucleotides read TGTGCCAGCAGCTTCGGGACAGGGGCTAACTACGAGCAGTACTTC.

This clone was seen a single time. The chain couples TRBV28 to TRBJ1-1; 9 bases align to TRBD1. With V trimmed by 4 bases and J by 1 base, 10 bases remained unmatched. The germline CDR1 and CDR2 sequences are MDHEN and SYDVKM. The CDR3 runs 17 residues. The chain's CDR3 is CASSSRTGDVRNTEAFF. CDR3 DNA sequence: TGTGCCAGCAGTTCACGGACAGGGGACGTGCGGAACACTGAAGCTTTCTTT. Based on the CDR3 plus reference TRBV28 and TRBJ1-1, the full variable domain is DVKVTQSSRYLVKRTGEKVFLECVQDMDHENMFWYRQDPGLGLRLIYFSYDVKMKEKGDIPEGYSVSREKKERFSLILESASTNQTSMYLCASSSRTGDVRNTEAFFGQGTRLTVV.

This clone was counted only a few times. This chain uses TRBV4-3 with TRBJ1-4; tentative D call: TRBD1 (5 bases). Trimming removed 1 base at V and 8 bases at J, with 17 bases between. Looked up from germline, CDR1 is LGHNA and CDR2 is YSLEER. The CDR3 sequence is 16 residues long. CDR3 nucleotides: TGCGCCAGCAGCCAAGGTAGTACCAGGGAGGGAGAAAAACTGTTTTTT. It translates to CASSQGSTREGEKLFF.

The V and J genes are TRBV11-3 and TRBJ2-5; tentative D call: TRBD1 (5 bases). CDR3 length: 17 amino acids. V was shortened by 0 bases and J by 5 bases, with 19 bases between the two germline ends. Germline V gene sequence: CDR1 SGHNT, CDR2 YENEEA. CDR3 sequence (DNA): TGTGCCAGCAGCTTAGAGGGCAGGGCGCGAGTTCGGGAGACCCAGTACTTC. Protein sequence: CASSLEGRARVRETQYF.

This rearrangement joins TRBV7-2 to TRBJ2-7, with D possibly being TRBD2 (5 bases). The V gene's germline CDR1 is SGHTA and CDR2 FQGNSA. V was clipped by 5 bases and J by 2 bases, with 19 bases between them. This CDR3 comprises 16 residues. This CDR3 is CASSQPPGTLAYEQYF. The CDR3 coding sequence is TGTGCCAGCAGCCAACCCCCGGGAACTTTAGCCTACGAGCAGTACTTC.

This clone was counted only a few times. This chain uses TRBV5-4 with TRBJ1-1, with TRBD1 matching over 11 bases. The V and J ends lost 4 bases and 4 bases, in that order; junction bases with no gene match: 3. Per the germline V gene, CDR1 is SGHNT and CDR2 is YYREEE (reference sequence). CDR3 size: 14 residues. Here the CDR3 reads CASSPGQGGTEAFF. The CDR3, as DNA: TGTGCCAGCAGCCCGGGACAGGGGGGCACTGAAGCTTTCTTT.

This CDR3 reads CASSPGTSGGPHKNIQYF. For the CDR3, the DNA is TGTGCCAGCAGCCCCGGGACTAGCGGGGGCCCTCATAAAAACATTCAGTACTTC. The rearrangement joins TRBV7-9 to TRBJ2-4, with 14 bases lining up with TRBD2. The CDR3 has 18 amino acids. From germline, CDR1 is SEHNR and CDR2 FQNEAQ (reference sequence). Trimming removed 5 bases from V and 4 bases from J; junction bases left unmatched: 10.

The chain has TRBV7-2 and TRBJ1-2; possibly TRBD1 for D (5 bases). There are 12 residues in the CDR3. The V end was cut by 5 bases, the J end by 8 bases, with 12 bases between. Looked up from germline, CDR1 is SGHTA and CDR2 is FQGNSA. The CDR3 protein is CASSPGTRGYTF. DNA for the CDR3: TGTGCCAGCAGCCCAGGGACTCGGGGCTACACCTTC.

The chain links TRBV7-6 to TRBJ2-3; 12 positions match TRBD2. This CDR3 region has 16 residues. Germline CDR1 SGHVS, CDR2 FNYEAQ. Trimming took 1 base from V and 5 from J; bases not matched to a gene: 4. The CDR3, as DNA: TGTGCCAGCAGCTTAGTGACTAGCGGGGGCCGAGATACGCAGTATTTT. Amino acid sequence: CASSLVTSGGRDTQYF.